A single sample is the source of the 17 T cell receptor beta chains below, sequenced in a study of early stage breast cancer tumors. The repertoire was sequenced with immunoSEQ multiplex PCR; TCRdb's copy has only in-frame clones and lacks some. The sample lists 45,000 to 50,000 clones, about 83% occurring once. Sequenced material: blood. The receptors shown here come from a person aged 45 to 60 with breast cancer.

The CDR3 protein is CASNSGQHQPQHF. CDR3 DNA: TGTGCCAGCAATTCGGGACAACATCAGCCCCAGCATTTT. J is TRBJ1-5 and V is TRBV28; TRBD1 might be the D (6 bases). The CDR3 has 13 amino acids. The V gene lost 7 bases and the J gene lost 5 bases, with 12 bases spanning the gap. From germline, CDR1 is MDHEN and CDR2 SYDVKM.

V is TRBV6-6 and J is TRBJ2-7; possible D gene TRBD2, 6 bases. Germline V gene data show CDR1 as MNHNY and CDR2 as SVGAGI (reference sequence). The V gene lost 7 bases and the J gene lost 5 bases, with 9 bases spanning the gap. The CDR3 contains 11 residues. For the CDR3, the DNA is TGTGCCAGCACGGGAGTCGACGAGCAGTACTTC. Amino acids: CASTGVDEQYF.

V is TRBV4-2 and J is TRBJ2-7; D not certain. V shed 0 bases and J shed 1 base, with 7 bases lying between them. This CDR3 spans 14 amino acids. The V gene's germline CDR1 is LGHNA and CDR2 YNFKEQ. CDR3 DNA: TGTGCCAGCAGCCAAGATGGCATTTCCTACGAGCAGTACTTC. Its protein product is CASSQDGISYEQYF.

The J gene is TRBJ1-1, the V gene TRBV5-6; no clear D gene. Germline CDR1 is SGHDT and CDR2 is YYEEEE. V dropped 2 bases and J dropped 1 base, with 6 bases sitting between them. CDR3 size: 13 residues. Here the CDR3 reads CASSFVANTEAFF. In DNA form, the CDR3 reads TGTGCCAGCAGCTTCGTTGCGAACACTGAAGCTTTCTTT.

The chain is built from TRBV2 and TRBJ1-1; perhaps TRBD1 as D (5 bases). The ends were cut back, 8 bases at V and 1 base at J, with 5 bases in the middle. Per germline, CDR1 SNHLY and CDR2 FYNNEI. CDR3 length: 11 amino acids. The CDR3 spells CASGQNTEAFF. CDR3 nucleotide sequence: TGTGCCAGCGGACAGAACACTGAAGCTTTCTTT.

CDR3 residues: CASSYGGQGTYEQYF. For the CDR3, the DNA is TGTGCCAGCAGTTACGGAGGGCAGGGGACCTACGAGCAGTACTTC. The rearrangement uses TRBV6-5 and TRBJ2-7, with D perhaps given as TRBD1 or TRBD2 (6 bases each). CDR3 length: 15 amino acids. CDR1 and CDR2 (germline): MNHEY, SVGAGI. Trimming pared 2 bases from V and 2 bases from J, leaving 13 bases between.

The genes are TRBV7-6 and TRBJ2-3; no firm D call. This CDR3 has 11 residues. V shed 4 bases and J shed 2 bases, with 1 base lying between them. CDR1 and CDR2 (germline): SGHVS, FNYEAQ. The chain's CDR3 is CASSSTDTQYF. CDR3 sequence (DNA): TGTGCCAGCAGCTCCACAGATACGCAGTATTTT.

The CDR3 spells CASSLDRGANEQFF. The CDR3 DNA follows: TGTGCCAGCAGCTTAGATCGGGGGGCCAATGAGCAGTTCTTC. The chain carries TRBV11-2 and TRBJ2-1, with D maybe TRBD2 (7 bases). The CDR3 has 14 residues. Looked up from germline, CDR1 is SGHAT and CDR2 is FQNNGV. Trimming pared 0 bases from V and 6 bases from J, leaving 9 bases between.

The chain carries TRBV5-4 and TRBJ1-3, with a weak D call TRBD1 (5 bases). The ends were cut back, 2 bases at V and 4 bases at J, with 13 bases in the middle. The CDR3 consists of 15 residues. CDR1 and CDR2 (germline): SGHNT, YYREEE (reference sequence). CDR3 sequence reads: CASSFQGSTGNTIYF. The CDR3, as DNA: TGTGCCAGCAGCTTTCAGGGTTCTACCGGAAACACCATATATTTT.

The chain joins TRBV18 to TRBJ2-7; D is unresolved. Between the trimmed V and J ends, which lost 2 bases and 4 bases, there was a span of 6 bases. CDR1 and CDR2 (germline): KGHSH, LQKENI. The CDR3 totals 12 residues. The CDR3 region is CASSPEGYEQYF. In nucleotides, the CDR3 is TGTGCCAGCTCACCAGAAGGGTACGAGCAGTACTTC.

The V call is TRBV7-2, the J call TRBJ2-7; 9 bases agree with TRBD2. The CDR3 loop spans 16 amino acids. CDR1 and CDR2 (germline): SGHTA, FQGNSA. The V and J ends lost 0 bases and 2 bases, in that order; junction bases with no gene match: 5. The CDR3 reads CASSLASRGGAYEQYF. As DNA, the CDR3 is TGTGCCAGCAGCTTAGCGTCCCGCGGGGGGGCCTACGAGCAGTACTTC.

This chain joins TRBV5-8 and TRBJ2-3; weak D call: TRBD1 (5 bases). V lost 2 bases and J lost 2, with 12 bases in between. Germline V lookup: CDR1 SGHTS, CDR2 YDEGEE. The CDR3 is 15 residues long. The CDR3 reads CASSFRSDTTDTQYF. The CDR3 DNA is TGTGCCAGCAGCTTCCGATCGGACACCACAGATACGCAGTATTTT.

V gene TRBV7-9 combines with J gene TRBJ2-3; D gene ambiguous. The V gene's germline CDR1 is SEHNR and CDR2 FQNEAQ (reference sequence). Deletions cut 5 bases from V and 4 bases from J, with 16 bases between. This CDR3 has 15 residues. CDR3 residues: CASSVDMGGADTQYF. The CDR3 region has the DNA TGTGCCAGCAGCGTTGACATGGGTGGGGCAGATACGCAGTATTTT.

The chain couples TRBV10-2 to TRBJ1-5; 7 bases are shared with TRBD1. Germline V gene sequence: CDR1 WSHSY, CDR2 SAAADI. The junction had 11 bases not matched to a gene; V was cut back by 3 bases and J by 9 bases. The CDR3 spans 15 residues. CDR3 nucleotides: TGCGCCAGCAGTGATACGACAGGGCAATCATGGCCCCAGCATTTT. Translated, it gives CASSDTTGQSWPQHF.

The chain has TRBV2 and TRBJ2-7; a possible D gene is TRBD1 (5 bases). V was pared by 8 bases and J by 7 bases, with 21 bases between. Per germline, CDR1 SNHLY and CDR2 FYNNEI. The CDR3 is made up of 14 amino acids. In DNA, the CDR3 is TGTGCCAGCTCCTTTGCAGACAGCGCAGGAGAGCAGTACTTC. It is translated as CASSFADSAGEQYF. Full variable domain (remainder filled in from reference TRBV2 and TRBJ2-7): EPEVTQTPSHQVTQMGQEVILRCVPISNHLYFYWYRQILGQKVEFLVSFYNNEISEKSEIFDDQFSVERPDGSNFTLKIRSTKLEDSAMYFCASSFADSAGEQYFGPGTRLTVT.

The chain uses TRBV9 and TRBJ2-7, with 7 positions matching TRBD1. Trimming at V came to 3 bases and at J to 9 bases, leaving 6 bases not matched to a gene. The germline CDR1 and CDR2 sequences are SGDLS and YYNGEE. This CDR3 comprises 12 residues. The CDR3 DNA follows: TGTGCCAGCAGCGCGCAAACAGGGGCGCAGTACTTC. This translates into CASSAQTGAQYF. The full variable domain, in which reference TRBV9 and TRBJ2-7 provide the parts outside the CDR3, is DSGVTQTPKHLITATGQRVTLRCSPRSGDLSVYWYQQSLDQGLQFLIQYYNGEERAKGNILERFSAQQFPDLHSELNLSSLELGDSALYFCASSAQTGAQYFGPGTRLTVT.

J is TRBJ1-3 and V is TRBV6-4, with D unresolved. The CDR3 has 17 amino acids. Germline assignment: CDR1 MRHNA and CDR2 SNTAGT. V lost 1 base and J 1 base, leaving 14 bases between the germline ends. The CDR3 is CASSDFGEGQSGNTIYF. The DNA for the CDR3 is TGTGCCAGCAGTGACTTTGGGGAGGGTCAGTCTGGAAACACCATATATTTT.